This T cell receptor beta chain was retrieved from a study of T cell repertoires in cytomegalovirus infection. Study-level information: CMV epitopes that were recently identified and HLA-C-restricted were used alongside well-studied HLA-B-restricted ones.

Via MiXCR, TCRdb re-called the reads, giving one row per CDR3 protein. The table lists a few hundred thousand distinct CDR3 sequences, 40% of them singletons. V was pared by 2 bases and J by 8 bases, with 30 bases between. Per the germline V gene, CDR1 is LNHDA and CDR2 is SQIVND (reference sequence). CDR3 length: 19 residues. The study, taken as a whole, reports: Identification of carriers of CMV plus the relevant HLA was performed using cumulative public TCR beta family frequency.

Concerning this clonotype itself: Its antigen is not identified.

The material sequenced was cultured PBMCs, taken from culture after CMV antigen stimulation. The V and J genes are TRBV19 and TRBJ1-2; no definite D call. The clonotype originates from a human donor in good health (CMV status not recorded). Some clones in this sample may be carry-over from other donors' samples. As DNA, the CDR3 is TGTGCCAGTAGTATACTCCACCCCCCCCGAGGGCGCTGGATAGAAGGCTACACCTTC. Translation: CASSILHPPRGRWIEGYTF.